The 20 T cell receptor beta chains reported below all come from one sample, sequenced in a study of CD8+CD57+ T cells in acquired aplastic anemia. CD8+CD57+ cell expansion had been shown by flow cytometry in patients chosen for sequencing. CDR3 and TCR beta VDJ profiling relied on genomic DNA as the template. TCRdb re-analysed the reads in MiXCR, keeping a single row per CDR3 protein. Of about 160,000 distinct CDR3 sequences detected, around half appear once; the ten largest clones hold 3.2%. Sequenced input: sorted CD4+, CD8+, or CD8+CD57+ T cells (not recorded which) from PBMCs. The source of these receptors is a human donor with aplastic anemia.

V and J are TRBV10-3 and TRBJ2-1, with a possible D match to TRBD1 (7 bases). Germline-derived CDR1 and CDR2 are ENHRY and SYGVKD. This CDR3 is built from 15 residues. With 0 bases removed from V and 6 bases from J, the gap between germline ends came to 12 bases. CDR3 loop: CAISESRDSTNEQFF. CDR3 in DNA: TGTGCCATCAGTGAGTCGCGGGACAGTACCAATGAGCAGTTCTTC.

This clonotype was recorded many times. The rearrangement uses TRBV5-6 and TRBJ1-2, with 7 bases matching TRBD1. There are 14 residues in the CDR3. The germline CDR1 and CDR2 sequences are SGHDT and YYEEEE. V lost 4 bases and J lost 4; bases outside the gene matches: 7. CDR3 amino acids: CASSRRQGAYGYTF. Here the CDR3 DNA reads TGTGCCAGCAGCCGGCGACAGGGCGCCTATGGCTACACCTTC.

The chain joins TRBV11-1 to TRBJ2-2; D gene uncertain. Trimming stripped 7 bases from V and 2 bases from J, with 17 bases between. CDR3 length: 16 amino acids. Germline lookup yields CDR1 SGHAT and CDR2 FQDESV (reference sequence). This CDR3 is CASTATTRTNTGELFF. The CDR3 bases are TGTGCCAGCACGGCCACCACAAGGACCAACACCGGGGAGCTGTTTTTT.

The chain is built from TRBV5-4 and TRBJ2-3, with TRBD2 matching over 7 bases. V shed 7 bases, J shed 4 bases, and the junction held 9 bases outside the gene matches. Germline-derived CDR1 and CDR2 are SGHNT and YYREEE (reference sequence). The CDR3 contains 14 residues. CDR3: CASSPGLVSDTQYF. For the CDR3, the DNA is TGTGCCAGCTCACCAGGACTAGTCTCAGATACGCAGTATTTT.

This clonotype was recorded many times. The chain carries TRBV7-9 and TRBJ1-1; tentatively, D is TRBD1 (6 bases). This CDR3 contains 14 residues. The germline V gene encodes CDR1 SEHNR and CDR2 FQNEAQ (reference sequence). V lost 3 bases to trimming and J lost 3 bases, with 11 bases between them. The CDR3 DNA reads as TGTGCCAGCAGCTTGGACAGCCTACACACTGAAGCTTTCTTT. Protein product: CASSLDSLHTEAFF.

This rearrangement joins TRBV29-1 to TRBJ2-5, with D perhaps TRBD1 (5 bases). Germline V gene lookup returns CDR1 SQVTM and CDR2 ANQGSEA. The CDR3 loop spans 12 amino acids. V was clipped by 4 bases and J by 2 bases, with 8 bases between them. The chain's CDR3 is CSVGGLQETQYF. The CDR3 DNA follows: TGCAGCGTTGGGGGCCTACAAGAGACCCAGTACTTC.

This clonotype appeared many times. The chain links TRBV2 to TRBJ1-4; D may be TRBD1 (5 bases). Trimming left V 1 base short and J 7 bases short, with 10 bases between. The germline V gene encodes CDR1 SNHLY and CDR2 FYNNEI. The CDR3 is 14 amino acids. This CDR3 is CASSEGRAIEKLFF. In nucleotides, the CDR3 is TGTGCCAGCAGTGAAGGCAGGGCGATTGAAAAACTGTTTTTT.

This clonotype has just a few counts. A read error may be the cause here, since a much bigger clone is one base away. V is TRBV9 and J is TRBJ1-2; tentative D call: TRBD1 (6 bases). Germline V CDR1 and CDR2: SGDLS, YYNGEE. CDR3 length: 16 residues. This CDR3 is CGSSVGEQGRGYGYTF. The DNA of the CDR3 is TGTGGCAGCAGCGTAGGGGAACAGGGCAGAGGCTATGGCTACACCTTC.

This clonotype was recorded at least ten times. The chain recombines TRBV6-2 or TRBV6-3 with TRBJ1-5; 8 bases map to TRBD1. The CDR3 has 14 amino acids. Germline V CDR1 and CDR2: MNHEY, SVGEGT. V trimming: 8 bases; J trimming: 2 bases; junction bases outside the gene matches: 5. This CDR3 is CASSGQGGNQPQHF. Written as DNA, the CDR3 is TGTGCCAGCTCCGGACAGGGCGGCAATCAGCCCCAGCATTTT.

The chain couples TRBV15 to TRBJ1-1; 8 bases match TRBD1. After removal of 1 base from V and 8 bases from J, the junction contained 12 bases not matched to a gene. Germline loops: CDR1 LNHNV, CDR2 YYDKDF (reference sequence). This CDR3 has 16 amino acids. CDR3 in DNA: TGTGCCACCAGCAGAGTTGCCGGGACAGGACGCACCGAAGCTTTCTTT. Translating gives CATSRVAGTGRTEAFF.

The table lists this clonotype with a count of one. The CDR3 region is CATQGLAGSYNEQFF. The CDR3 coding sequence is TGTGCCACCCAAGGACTAGCGGGCTCCTACAATGAGCAGTTCTTC. The chain couples TRBV24-1 to TRBJ2-1; the match to TRBD2 covers 11 bases. Germline V lookup: CDR1 KGHDR, CDR2 SFDVKD. The CDR3 has 15 residues. Trimming at V came to 9 bases and at J to 0 bases, leaving 3 bases not matched to a gene.

Concerning this clonotype itself: Being one base from a much bigger clone, this may be a read error. This sequence joins TRBV11-1 and TRBJ2-1; maybe TRBD1 (5 bases). The germline V gene encodes CDR1 SGHAT and CDR2 FQDESV (reference sequence). The CDR3 is 14 residues long. The CDR3: CASQGSEVHNEQLF. CDR3 sequence (DNA): TGTGCCAGCCAGGGATCCGAGGTCCACAATGAGCAGCTCTTC.

This clonotype was seen ten or more times. The V and J genes are TRBV30 and TRBJ1-5; unclear D gene. The CDR3 consists of 13 residues. Germline V gene data show CDR1 as GTSNPN and CDR2 as SVGIG (reference sequence). The ends were cut back, 1 base at V and 5 bases at J, with 9 bases in the middle. CDR3 sequence (DNA): TGTGCCTGGAGTGGAGGACCGGATCAGCCCCAGCATTTT. Translated, it gives CAWSGGPDQPQHF. Variable domain in full (rest from reference TRBV30 and TRBJ1-5): SQTIHQWPATLVQPVGSPLSLECTVEGTSNPNLYWYRQAAGRGLQLLFYSVGIGQISSEVPQNLSASRPQDRQFILSSKKLLLSDSGFYLCAWSGGPDQPQHFGDGTRLSIL.

In this sample, this clonotype turned up a few times. This chain links TRBV7-2 with TRBJ2-3; 7 bases agree with TRBD2. The CDR3 length is 14 residues. J gave up 1 base and V 6 bases, and 4 bases lay outside the gene matches. CDR1 SGHTA and CDR2 FQGNSA come from the germline V gene. Here the CDR3 reads CASRPTSGTDTQYF. CDR3 in DNA: TGTGCCAGCAGACCAACTAGCGGCACAGATACGCAGTATTTT.

V usage is TRBV2 and J usage is TRBJ2-5; D assignment may be TRBD1 or TRBD2 (5 bases each). The length of the CDR3 is 14 residues. From germline, CDR1 is SNHLY and CDR2 FYNNEI. With 6 bases removed from V and 5 bases from J, the gap between germline ends came to 16 bases. The CDR3 sequence is CASRGDGFRETQYF. CDR3 nucleotides: TGTGCCAGCAGGGGGGACGGATTCCGTGAGACCCAGTACTTC.

This chain links TRBV11-3 with TRBJ1-1; a weak D match, TRBD1 (6 bases). CDR3 length equals 16 residues. V was clipped by 5 bases and J by 1 base, with 17 bases between them. Germline loops: CDR1 SGHNT, CDR2 YENEEA. The DNA of the CDR3 is TGTGCCAGCAGCCCGGGGATACAGGGATGGAACACTGAAGCTTTCTTT. Residues: CASSPGIQGWNTEAFF.

This clonotype was found many times. The chain combines TRBV12-3 or TRBV12-4 with TRBJ1-1, with a tentative D call TRBD1 (6 bases). The V end was cut by 6 bases, the J end by 4 bases, with 12 bases between. The length of the CDR3 is 13 residues. This CDR3 is CASSGGGFTEAFF. For the CDR3, the DNA is TGTGCCAGCAGCGGGGGCGGTTTCACTGAAGCTTTCTTT.

Ten or more counts support this clonotype. The chain combines TRBV20-1 with TRBJ1-5, with a weak D call TRBD1 (6 bases). This CDR3 has 15 amino acids. V gave up 3 bases and J gave up 0 bases, with 12 bases separating them. CDR1 and CDR2 (germline): DFQATT, SNEGSKA (reference sequence). CDR3 in DNA: TGCAGTGCTAGTTCCGGGACAAATAGCAATCAGCCCCAGCATTTT. Encoded protein: CSASSGTNSNQPQHF.

This clonotype was observed a handful of times. This chain uses TRBV10-3 with TRBJ2-5; possibly TRBD1 for D (5 bases). The CDR3 is made up of 15 amino acids. Germline lookup yields CDR1 ENHRY and CDR2 SYGVKD. The V gene lost 2 bases and the J gene lost 5 bases, with 15 bases spanning the gap. CDR3 region: CAISEPMQGLETQYF. CDR3 DNA sequence: TGTGCCATCAGTGAGCCGATGCAGGGTTTGGAGACCCAGTACTTC.

This clonotype was picked up many times. Here the CDR3 DNA reads TGCAGTGCTAGAGATCATGGCTACACCTTC. It specifies CSARDHGYTF. The chain has TRBV20-1 and TRBJ1-2; no clear D. Trimming cost V 0 bases and J 6 bases, with 2 bases left between them. This CDR3 contains 10 residues. The germline V gene encodes CDR1 DFQATT and CDR2 SNEGSKA (reference sequence).